Below, 4 T cell receptor beta chains from the same sample are listed, as sequenced in a study of shared clonotypes between healthy human individuals. Produced via immunoSEQ multiplex PCR; TCRdb's table is partial and in-frame only. This table has about 1 million clones, about 74% appearing once. The specimen sequenced was memory CD4+ T cells sorted from blood. This sample's subset: CD45RA-negative fraction. These TCRs come from a man between 18 and 29 years old in good health.

The V gene is TRBV30, the J gene TRBJ2-7; either TRBD1 or TRBD2 may fit D (9 bases each). This CDR3 region has 15 residues. V was pared by 3 bases and J by 2 bases, with 17 bases between. In germline, CDR1 is GTSNPN, CDR2 SVGIG (reference sequence). The CDR3: CAWSTGGGRAYEQYF. CDR3 sequence (DNA): TGTGCCTGGAGCACAGGGGGCGGGAGGGCCTACGAGCAGTACTTC.

This clone was observed a handful of times. The rearrangement joins TRBV27 to TRBJ1-5; TRBD1 is a possible D gene (5 bases). Germline CDR1 is MNHEY and CDR2 is SMNVEV (reference sequence). The V and J ends lost 5 bases and 4 bases respectively, with 12 bases between them. The CDR3 has 14 amino acids. As DNA, the CDR3 is TGTGCCAGCAGTCGAGACAGCGTGAATCAGCCCCAGCATTTT. Residues: CASSRDSVNQPQHF.

J is TRBJ2-7 and V is TRBV2; TRBD1 matches at 8 bases. The CDR3 length is 14 residues. In germline, CDR1 is SNHLY, CDR2 FYNNEI. V was clipped by 8 bases and J by 4 bases; unmatched bases: 10. CDR3 DNA: TGTGCCAGCTCCCAGGGGGCGGCGGGGTACGAGCAGTACTTC. Translating it yields CASSQGAAGYEQYF.

This chain joins TRBV6-5 and TRBJ1-1; 7 bases match TRBD1. The CDR3 covers 14 residues. Germline V gene sequence: CDR1 MNHEY, CDR2 SVGAGI. V lost 4 bases, J lost 8 bases, and 10 bases stayed unmatched. The CDR3 here is CASSSRKLTGEAFF. For the CDR3, the DNA is TGTGCCAGCAGTTCCCGAAAGTTGACAGGGGAAGCTTTCTTT.